These T cell receptor beta chains were read from a single sample in a study of cytomegalovirus exposure and HLA in healthy donors. Produced via immunoSEQ multiplex PCR; TCRdb's table is partial and in-frame only. The sample has about 220,000 clones; over 60% are singletons. The sequencing input was PBMCs. The receptors shown here come from a male donor in good health and CMV-seronegative. Each CDR3 is given with its conserved first and last residue. Each record gives: D gene, J gene, V gene, clone size, CDR3 protein, CDR3 DNA. A D gene is named only where the DNA matches it firmly. Clone size is not always given. Where it is, it says once, few, many or a class for expanded clones.

D gene: TRBD2
J gene: TRBJ2-3
V gene: TRBV2
clone size: NA
CDR3 protein: CASSPLAGGHDTQYF
CDR3 DNA: TGTGCCAGCAGTCCACTAGCGGGGGGCCATGATACGCAGTATTTT

D gene: NA
J gene: TRBJ1-1
V gene: TRBV7-9
clone size: NA
CDR3 protein: CSSRLPYPEAFF
CDR3 DNA: TGTTCCAGCAGGTTACCGTACCCCGAGGCTTTCTTT

D gene: NA
J gene: TRBJ1-1
V gene: TRBV6-5
clone size: NA
CDR3 protein: CASSFEDTEAFF
CDR3 DNA: TGTGCCAGCAGTTTTGAGGACACTGAAGCTTTCTTT

D gene: TRBD1
J gene: TRBJ1-5
V gene: TRBV30
clone size: NA
CDR3 protein: CAWSTGGDQPQHF
CDR3 DNA: TGTGCCTGGAGCACAGGGGGAGATCAGCCCCAGCATTTT

D gene: TRBD1
J gene: TRBJ2-3
V gene: TRBV19
clone size: NA
CDR3 protein: CASSSSGQSTDTQYF
CDR3 DNA: TGTGCCAGTTCCAGTTCGGGACAGAGCACAGATACGCAGTATTTT

D gene: NA
J gene: TRBJ1-5
V gene: TRBV19
clone size: NA
CDR3 protein: CASNPGDIGNQPQHF
CDR3 DNA: TGTGCCAGTAATCCCGGGGACATAGGCAATCAGCCCCAGCATTTT

D gene: TRBD1
J gene: TRBJ2-5
V gene: TRBV6-1
clone size: NA
CDR3 protein: CASRGQYQETQYF
CDR3 DNA: TGTGCCAGCAGGGGACAGTACCAAGAGACCCAGTACTTC

D gene: NA
J gene: TRBJ2-7
V gene: TRBV29-1
clone size: NA
CDR3 protein: CSVLPGVYEQYF
CDR3 DNA: TGCAGCGTTCTGCCCGGGGTCTACGAGCAGTACTTC

D gene: TRBD2
J gene: TRBJ2-7
V gene: TRBV15
clone size: NA
CDR3 protein: CATSRVASGSIYEQYF
CDR3 DNA: TGTGCCACCAGCAGAGTAGCTAGCGGGAGCATATACGAGCAGTACTTC

D gene: NA
J gene: TRBJ1-1
V gene: TRBV4-1
clone size: few
CDR3 protein: CASSFGGTEAFF
CDR3 DNA: TGCGCCAGCAGCTTCGGCGGCACTGAAGCTTTCTTT

D gene: TRBD2
J gene: TRBJ2-3
V gene: TRBV7-9
clone size: NA
CDR3 protein: CASSLALAGETDTQYF
CDR3 DNA: TGTGCCAGCAGCTTAGCGTTAGCGGGAGAAACAGATACGCAGTATTTT

D gene: TRBD1
J gene: TRBJ1-4
V gene: TRBV5-4
clone size: NA
CDR3 protein: CASSFSGGFANEKLFF
CDR3 DNA: TGTGCCAGCAGCTTTTCAGGGGGCTTTGCTAATGAAAAACTGTTTTTT

D gene: NA
J gene: TRBJ2-7
V gene: TRBV14
clone size: once
CDR3 protein: CASSHSYEQYF
CDR3 DNA: TGTGCCAGCAGCCACAGCTACGAGCAGTACTTC

D gene: NA
J gene: TRBJ2-3
V gene: TRBV7-3
clone size: NA
CDR3 protein: CASSLKIGQGTDTQYF
CDR3 DNA: TGTGCCAGCAGCTTAAAGATAGGCCAGGGGACAGATACGCAGTATTTT

D gene: TRBD1
J gene: TRBJ2-7
V gene: TRBV9
clone size: NA
CDR3 protein: CASSLRDRAWEQYF
CDR3 DNA: TGTGCCAGCAGCCTCCGGGACAGGGCCTGGGAGCAGTACTTC

D gene: TRBD1
J gene: TRBJ2-7
V gene: TRBV10-3
clone size: few
CDR3 protein: CAISETRTGGYEQYF
CDR3 DNA: TGTGCCATCAGTGAGACCCGGACAGGGGGCTACGAGCAGTACTTC

D gene: TRBD1
J gene: TRBJ1-2
V gene: TRBV28
clone size: NA
CDR3 protein: CASRSGQGGYTF
CDR3 DNA: TGTGCCAGCAGATCGGGACAGGGCGGCTACACCTTC

D gene: NA
J gene: TRBJ1-1
V gene: TRBV7-9
clone size: NA
CDR3 protein: CASSPLTGGIFGTEAFF
CDR3 DNA: TGTGCCAGCAGCCCCCTGACAGGAGGAATTTTTGGGACTGAAGCTTTCTTT

D gene: NA
J gene: TRBJ2-7
V gene: TRBV5-6
clone size: few
CDR3 protein: CASTNDRSEQYF
CDR3 DNA: TGTGCCAGCACCAATGACAGGAGCGAGCAGTACTTC

D gene: TRBD1
J gene: TRBJ2-6
V gene: TRBV4-3
clone size: once
CDR3 protein: CASSQRTGEGSGANVLTF
CDR3 DNA: TGCGCCAGCAGCCAGAGGACAGGGGAGGGGTCTGGGGCCAACGTCCTGACTTTC

D gene: NA
J gene: TRBJ2-1
V gene: TRBV5-1
clone size: NA
CDR3 protein: CASSLYGYNEQFF
CDR3 DNA: TGCGCCAGCAGCTTGTACGGTTACAATGAGCAGTTCTTC

D gene: TRBD1
J gene: TRBJ1-2
V gene: TRBV10-3
clone size: NA
CDR3 protein: CAISSDRVEGYTF
CDR3 DNA: TGTGCCATCAGTTCTGACAGGGTAGAGGGCTACACCTTC

D gene: TRBD1
J gene: TRBJ2-7
V gene: TRBV5-1
clone size: NA
CDR3 protein: CASSLEQGLSYEQYF
CDR3 DNA: TGCGCCAGCAGCTTGGAACAGGGGCTTTCCTACGAGCAGTACTTC

D gene: NA
J gene: TRBJ1-1
V gene: TRBV5-1
clone size: NA
CDR3 protein: CASSNPGGSTEAFF
CDR3 DNA: TGCGCCAGCAGCAATCCCGGGGGATCCACTGAAGCTTTCTTT

D gene: NA
J gene: TRBJ1-4
V gene: TRBV7-3
clone size: NA
CDR3 protein: CASSQPGGGTNEKLFF
CDR3 DNA: TGTGCCAGCAGCCAACCGGGGGGCGGAACTAATGAAAAACTGTTTTTT

D gene: NA
J gene: TRBJ2-7
V gene: TRBV5-6
clone size: NA
CDR3 protein: CASSPRGAYEQYF
CDR3 DNA: TGTGCCAGCAGCCCCAGGGGGGCCTACGAGCAGTACTTC

D gene: NA
J gene: TRBJ2-3
V gene: TRBV4-2
clone size: NA
CDR3 protein: CASSQEYAGTDTQYF
CDR3 DNA: TGTGCCAGCAGCCAAGAATACGCGGGCACAGATACGCAGTATTTT